The 2 T cell receptor beta chains reported below all come from one sample, sequenced in a study of blood T cell repertoires in COVID-19 (dated by TCRdb to 2019 to 2021). Receptor amplification or capture employed the immunoSEQ multiplex PCR assay. TCRdb retrieved this table from immuneACCESS and kept in-frame rearrangements only. Not all clones are present; in checked studies, unresolved V genes account for under half, and no reason is known for the remainder. The sample table shows under 200,000 clones, and more than 70% are seen once. 4.5% to 6.5% of the sample lies in the top ten. Sequencing used PBMCs or T cells enriched from blood (not recorded which). All receptors derive from a man between 40 and 49 years old with acute COVID-19.

This clone was observed a single time. This sequence joins TRBV7-9 and TRBJ2-1; D may be TRBD2 (6 bases). Trimming took 5 bases from V and 2 from J, leaving 16 bases between them. CDR3 length: 16 amino acids. CDR1 is SEHNR and CDR2 is FQNEAQ in the germline V gene (reference sequence). The CDR3 DNA follows: TGTGCCAGCAGCCCGGCGGGGCCCAGCCCCTACAATGAGCAGTTCTTC. Protein sequence: CASSPAGPSPYNEQFF.

The chain employs TRBV3-1 (or the pseudogene TRBV3-2) and TRBJ1-5, with D uncertain. This CDR3 has 14 amino acids. CDR1 and CDR2 from the germline V gene are LGHDT and YNNKEL (reference sequence). V lost 2 bases and J 6 bases, leaving 11 bases between the germline ends. The CDR3 bases are TGTGCCAGCAGCCAAAACCCCAGGTTTCAGCCCCAGCATTTT. It translates to CASSQNPRFQPQHF.